This is a list of T cell receptor beta chains from one sample in a study of blood T cell repertoires in COVID-19. Assay: immunoSEQ multiplex PCR; the TCRdb copy retains only in-frame clones and omits some. The sample has 330,000 or so clones; about 87% are singletons. The sample consisted of PBMCs or T cells enriched from blood (not recorded which). The receptors stem from a man aged 35-49 years in a cohort exposed to, infected with or recovered from COVID-19 (not recorded which). The CDR3 runs from the conserved cysteine through the conserved F or W. The D gene is left open where the match is weak. A row's size may be missing; if present it is once, few, many or a size class.

V gene: TRBV5-8; J gene: TRBJ1-5; D gene: TRBD1; clone size: .; CDR3 DNA: TGTGCCAGCAGCGCCTCCGGGACAGATTATCGGCCCCAGCATTTT; CDR3 protein: CASSASGTDYRPQHF
V gene: TRBV2; J gene: TRBJ1-4; D gene: .; clone size: .; CDR3 DNA: TGTGCCAGCAGAAACACAGGGAACTTTCGAGAAAAACTGTTTTTT; CDR3 protein: CASRNTGNFREKLFF
V gene: TRBV12-5; J gene: TRBJ1-5; D gene: .; clone size: .; CDR3 DNA: TGTGCTAGTGGGGTCGACAGAGGGGGTCAGCCCCAGCATTTT; CDR3 protein: CASGVDRGGQPQHF
V gene: TRBV9; J gene: TRBJ2-2; D gene: TRBD1; clone size: .; CDR3 DNA: TGTGCCAGCAGCGTAGGGACAGGGGGCGGTACCGGGGAGCTGTTTTTT; CDR3 protein: CASSVGTGGGTGELFF
V gene: TRBV2; J gene: TRBJ2-1; D gene: .; clone size: .; CDR3 DNA: TGTGCCAGCAGTGAAGCGCTCGGGGTCTCCTACAATGAGCAGTTCTTC; CDR3 protein: CASSEALGVSYNEQFF
V gene: TRBV27; J gene: TRBJ2-1; D gene: .; clone size: .; CDR3 DNA: TGTGCCAGCGCAGACAGCTCTTACAATGAGCAGTTCTTC; CDR3 protein: CASADSSYNEQFF
V gene: TRBV28; J gene: TRBJ2-4; D gene: TRBD1; clone size: once; CDR3 DNA: TGTGCCAGCAGTTTAACCGGGACAGGGGTGTCGCGGAACATTCAGTACTTC; CDR3 protein: CASSLTGTGVSRNIQYF
V gene: TRBV5-1; J gene: TRBJ1-3; D gene: .; clone size: .; CDR3 DNA: TGCGCCAGCAGCTTCGGGGGAACTGGAAACACCATATATTTT; CDR3 protein: CASSFGGTGNTIYF
V gene: TRBV5-4; J gene: TRBJ1-2; D gene: TRBD1; clone size: .; CDR3 DNA: TGTGCCAGCAGCAACGCGGGACAGGGTATGAATGGCTACACCTTC; CDR3 protein: CASSNAGQGMNGYTF
V gene: TRBV5-4; J gene: TRBJ1-5; D gene: TRBD1; clone size: .; CDR3 DNA: TGTGCCAGCAGCCCGGGACAGGGGGAAAATCAGCCCCAGCATTTT; CDR3 protein: CASSPGQGENQPQHF
V gene: TRBV7-3; J gene: TRBJ2-3; D gene: .; clone size: .; CDR3 DNA: TGTGCCAGCAGCTTTTCCCCAGCAGATACGCAGTATTTT; CDR3 protein: CASSFSPADTQYF
V gene: TRBV28; J gene: TRBJ1-2; D gene: .; clone size: .; CDR3 DNA: TGTGCCAGCAGTCCTGTTCACGGACGGGATTATGGCTACACCTTC; CDR3 protein: CASSPVHGRDYGYTF
V gene: TRBV3-1/TRBV3-2; J gene: TRBJ2-1; D gene: TRBD1; clone size: .; CDR3 DNA: TGTGCCAGCAGCCAAGGGACAGGGGAATACAATGAGCAGTTCTTC; CDR3 protein: CASSQGTGEYNEQFF
V gene: TRBV29-1; J gene: TRBJ2-7; D gene: .; clone size: once; CDR3 DNA: TGCAGCGTTGAAAAACAGGGCTACGAGCAGTACTTC; CDR3 protein: CSVEKQGYEQYF
V gene: TRBV28; J gene: TRBJ2-7; D gene: .; clone size: .; CDR3 DNA: TGTGCCAGCAGTTTACCAGGGCTTGAGCAGTACTTC; CDR3 protein: CASSLPGLEQYF
V gene: TRBV2; J gene: TRBJ1-5; D gene: TRBD1; clone size: once; CDR3 DNA: TGTGCCAGCGGAGGGCGGACAGGGGGTCAGCCCCAGCATTTT; CDR3 protein: CASGGRTGGQPQHF
V gene: TRBV20-1; J gene: TRBJ2-1; D gene: TRBD2; clone size: .; CDR3 DNA: TGCAGTGCTAGTATCTCAACTAGCGGTTACAATGAGCAGTTCTTC; CDR3 protein: CSASISTSGYNEQFF
V gene: TRBV14; J gene: TRBJ2-7; D gene: TRBD1; clone size: .; CDR3 DNA: TGTGCCAGCAGCCAGGCCCGCCGGGACAGGTCATCCTACGAGCAGTACTTC; CDR3 protein: CASSQARRDRSSYEQYF
V gene: TRBV5-1; J gene: TRBJ1-1; D gene: .; clone size: .; CDR3 DNA: TGCGCCAGCACCCCGGACAGCATGAACACTGAAGCTTTCTTT; CDR3 protein: CASTPDSMNTEAFF
V gene: TRBV7-9; J gene: TRBJ2-3; D gene: TRBD1; clone size: .; CDR3 DNA: TGTGCCAGCAGCCCCTCGAGACAGGGGGCCCCTAACACAGATACGCAGTATTTT; CDR3 protein: CASSPSRQGAPNTDTQYF
V gene: TRBV27; J gene: TRBJ2-3; D gene: .; clone size: .; CDR3 DNA: TGTGCCAGCAGTTTACGGACAACTAGCACAGATACGCAGTATTTT; CDR3 protein: CASSLRTTSTDTQYF
V gene: TRBV19; J gene: TRBJ2-2; D gene: .; clone size: .; CDR3 DNA: TGTGCCAGTAGCACCCGGCGGGTTAACACCGGGGAGCTGTTTTTT; CDR3 protein: CASSTRRVNTGELFF
V gene: TRBV30; J gene: TRBJ1-2; D gene: .; clone size: .; CDR3 DNA: TGTGCCTGGAGTGTACCCGGGGTGAAAAACTATGGCTACACCTTC; CDR3 protein: CAWSVPGVKNYGYTF
V gene: TRBV6-5; J gene: TRBJ2-3; D gene: TRBD2; clone size: .; CDR3 DNA: TGTGCCAGCAGGATAGCGGGAGTCGGAGATACGCAGTATTTT; CDR3 protein: CASRIAGVGDTQYF